This T cell receptor beta chain was retrieved from a study of T cells in Graves' hyperthyroidism and ophthalmopathy. Study context: At the time of initial diagnosis and before any treatment, peripheral blood was collected.

Ends included, the CDR3 has 11 residues. The germline gives CDR1 SGHAT, CDR2 FQNNGV. Turning to this clonotype: Its antigen is currently unknown. This CDR3 is missing its conserved last phenylalanine or tryptophan, likely due to a read error. It is unclear where the CDR3 begins or ends on the DNA, so no DNA is shown, and the CDR3 is as TCRdb lists it.

Study-wide findings and caveats: From stable hyperthyroidism, ophthalmopathy was set apart by a 13 V-J model. Blood shared most expanded thyroid clonotypes above 0.001.

TCR beta CDR3 sequences were amplified from RNA transcripts. The primer set for the first-round RT-PCR of the TCR CDR3 was HTBI. Each CDR3 protein gets one entry after TCRdb re-called the multiplex PCR reads with MiXCR. The table lists about 59,000 distinct CDR3 sequences, approximately 50% of them singletons, with approximately 3.3% in the top ten. PBMCs stemmed from less than 13 ml fresh peripheral blood. The sequence was collected from a woman in her sixties or seventies with Graves' ophthalmopathy. What was sequenced was blood. The rearrangement links TRBV11-2 to TRBJ2-3; TRBD1, the table's D call, was not compared with the DNA. CDR3 sequence reads: CASSLGGRGDY.